Described below is a single T cell receptor (beta chain) sequence and its context. The antigen it binds to is not known. Nothing much larger sits one base from this clone, and base qualities are not available. High-throughput TCR beta sequencing profiled peripheral blood CD8+ and CD4+ T cells from healthy donors, Susac syndrome patients and multiple sclerosis patients. Susac syndrome patients met recently defined diagnostic criteria for definite or probable disease. Bulk CD8+ and CD4+ T cells were purified by magnetic negative isolation, whereas CD8+ TEMRA cells were enriched by FACS. Blood was drawn into EDTA tubes, processed within 24 hours, and PBMCs were isolated by density gradient centrifugation. PBMCs intended for TCR sequencing were cryopreserved in liquid nitrogen and were subsequently thawed in a 37 degrees C water bath. The sorted or isolated CD4+, CD8+ and CD8+ TEMRA cells reached a purity of at least 90%.

This record comes from a study of CD8 T cells in Susac syndrome (dated 2019 in TCRdb). Regarding the complete study: Of the Susac syndrome patients who were sequenced, eight or nine were in clinical remission while roughly 6 had clinically active disease. At blood withdrawal, Susac syndrome patients were either therapy-naive, taking corticosteroids (in some cases with IVIg as well), or taking IVIg alone. The study used repertoire sequencing to test whether antigen drove CD8+ T cell activation and differentiation in Susac syndrome.

RNA was extracted using the RNeasy kit, and about 0.45 to 1 ug of the RNA was reverse transcribed with random hexamers. TCR beta CDR3 regions were amplified with the immunoSEQ multiplex PCR assay covering 54 Vbeta and 13 Jbeta segments. PCR amplification bias was corrected using a synthetic template baseline for primer optimization and computational correction. In the paper's pipeline: Only productive sequences were kept, with reads annotated to V, D and J genes according to IMGT and analyzed in immunoSEQ Analyzer. Clonality was calculated as one minus the Shannon entropy normalized by log2 of the number of productive unique sequences. Public and private clones were assessed among the 100 most prevalent clones of each patient and control. A clone was defined as Susac-specific if it was absent from the healthy and MS cohorts, from roughly 1,000 published viral clones and from other ImmuneACCESS disease sequences. TCRdb reprocessed the public reads (quality trimming at Q25 with fastp, clone calling with MiXCR) and kept in-frame beta chains. Here each entry gathers all rows of one CDR3 protein and keeps the most common genes and DNA. None of the V and J calls come from the authors' own analysis; TCRdb made them. Within this sample are around 71,000 distinct CDR3 sequences, with 93% of them counted one time only. The ten largest clones take up 0.15% of the sample.

Cut back by 0 bases and 2 bases, the V and J ends lie 13 bases apart. The germline V gene (reference sequence) yields LGHDT for CDR1 and YNNKEL for CDR2. The CDR3 holds 17 amino acids from the cysteine to the phenylalanine. Left in the record is the CDR3 DNA by itself, 51 bases read in frame from the first base. Beyond this particular receptor, the publication reports: In patients with Susac syndrome, the CD4+ T cell repertoire showed no detectable clonal expansion. The number of individuals in the TCR sequencing and HLA analysis was recognized as being relatively small.

The sequence derives from a human donor with Susac syndrome. This chain is built from TRBV3-1 and TRBJ2-2; the D gene is not confidently resolved. The sequencing input was CD4+ T cells from PBMCs. The CDR3: CASSQDQFRANTGELFF. The nucleotide sequence reads TGTGCCAGCAGCCAAGATCAGTTTAGAGCAAACACCGGGGAGCTGTTTTTT.